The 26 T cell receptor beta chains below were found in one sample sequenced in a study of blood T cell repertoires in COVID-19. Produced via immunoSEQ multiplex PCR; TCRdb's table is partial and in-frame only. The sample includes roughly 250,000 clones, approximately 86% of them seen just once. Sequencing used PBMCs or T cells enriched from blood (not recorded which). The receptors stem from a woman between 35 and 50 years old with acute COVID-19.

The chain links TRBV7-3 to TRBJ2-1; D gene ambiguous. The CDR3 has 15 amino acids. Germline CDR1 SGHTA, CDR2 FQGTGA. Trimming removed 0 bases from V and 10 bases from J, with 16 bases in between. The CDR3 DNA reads TGTGCCAGCAGCTTAACGGTGGGCCTGGTGAGCGAGCAGTTCTTC. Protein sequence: CASSLTVGLVSEQFF. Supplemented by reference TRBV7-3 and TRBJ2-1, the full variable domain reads GAGVSQTPSNKVTEKGKYVELRCDPISGHTALYWYRQSLGQGPEFLIYFQGTGAADDSGLPNDRFFAVRPEGSVSTLKIQRTERGDSAVYLCASSLTVGLVSEQFFGPGTRLTVL.

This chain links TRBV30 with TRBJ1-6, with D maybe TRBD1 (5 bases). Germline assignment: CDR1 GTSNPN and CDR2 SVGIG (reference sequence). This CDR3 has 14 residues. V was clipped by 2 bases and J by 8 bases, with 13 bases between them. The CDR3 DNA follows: TGTGCCTGGAGTTTGGGGCGCTTGGATTCACCCCTCCACTTT. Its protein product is CAWSLGRLDSPLHF. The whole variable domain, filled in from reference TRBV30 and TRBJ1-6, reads SQTIHQWPATLVQPVGSPLSLECTVEGTSNPNLYWYRQAAGRGLQLLFYSVGIGQISSEVPQNLSASRPQDRQFILSSKKLLLSDSGFYLCAWSLGRLDSPLHFGNGTRLTVT.

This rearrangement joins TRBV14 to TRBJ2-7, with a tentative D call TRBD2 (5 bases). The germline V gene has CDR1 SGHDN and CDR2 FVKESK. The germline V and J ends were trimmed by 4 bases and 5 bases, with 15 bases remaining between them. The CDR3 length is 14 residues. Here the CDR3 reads CASSLKGGGHEQYF. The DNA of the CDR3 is TGTGCCAGCAGCCTTAAGGGTGGAGGTCACGAGCAGTACTTC.

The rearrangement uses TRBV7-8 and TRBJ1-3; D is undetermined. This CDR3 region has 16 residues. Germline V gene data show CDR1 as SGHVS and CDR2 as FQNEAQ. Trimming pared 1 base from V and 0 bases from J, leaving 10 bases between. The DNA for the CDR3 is TGTGCCAGCAGCTTAGAGGACTCCTACTCTGGAAACACCATATATTTT. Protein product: CASSLEDSYSGNTIYF.

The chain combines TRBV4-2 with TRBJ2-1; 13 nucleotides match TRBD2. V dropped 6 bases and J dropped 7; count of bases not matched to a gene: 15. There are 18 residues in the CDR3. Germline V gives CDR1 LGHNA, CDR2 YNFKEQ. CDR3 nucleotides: TGTGCCAGCAGGGAAACCCACCGGACTAGCGGGAGTGGGAATGAGCAGTTCTTC. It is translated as CASRETHRTSGSGNEQFF.

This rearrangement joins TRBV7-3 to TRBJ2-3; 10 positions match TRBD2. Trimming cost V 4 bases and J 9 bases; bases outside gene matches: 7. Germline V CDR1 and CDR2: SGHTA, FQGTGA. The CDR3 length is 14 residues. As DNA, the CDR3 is TGTGCCAGCAGCTCAGCGGGGGGGATGAGGACGCAGTATTTT. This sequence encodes CASSSAGGMRTQYF.

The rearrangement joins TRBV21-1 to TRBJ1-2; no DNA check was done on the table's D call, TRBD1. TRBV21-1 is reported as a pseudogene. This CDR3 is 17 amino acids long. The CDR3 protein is CASSKQGMVPGGNSYTF. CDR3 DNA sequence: TGTGCCAGCAGCAAACAAGGTATGGTGCCAGGGGGGAATAGCTACACCTTC.

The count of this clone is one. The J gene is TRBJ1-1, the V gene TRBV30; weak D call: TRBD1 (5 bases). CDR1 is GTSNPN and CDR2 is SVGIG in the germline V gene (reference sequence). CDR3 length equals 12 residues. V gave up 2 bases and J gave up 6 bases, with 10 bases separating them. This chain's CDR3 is CAWSLGVAEAFF. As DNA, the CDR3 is TGTGCCTGGAGTTTAGGGGTAGCTGAAGCTTTCTTT.

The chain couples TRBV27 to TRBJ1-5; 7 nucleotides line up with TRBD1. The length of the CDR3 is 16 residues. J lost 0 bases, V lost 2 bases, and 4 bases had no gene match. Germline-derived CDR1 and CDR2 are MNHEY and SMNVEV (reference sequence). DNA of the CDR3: TGTGCCAGCAGTTTACAAGGGACAGATAGCAATCAGCCCCAGCATTTT. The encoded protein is CASSLQGTDSNQPQHF.

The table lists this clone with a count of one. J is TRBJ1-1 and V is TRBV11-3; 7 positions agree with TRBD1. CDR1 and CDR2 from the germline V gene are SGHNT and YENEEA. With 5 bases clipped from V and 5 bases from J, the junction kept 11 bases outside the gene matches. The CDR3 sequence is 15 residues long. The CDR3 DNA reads TGTGCCAGCAGCCAAAACCGACAGGGCGGTACTGAAGCTTTCTTT. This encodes CASSQNRQGGTEAFF.

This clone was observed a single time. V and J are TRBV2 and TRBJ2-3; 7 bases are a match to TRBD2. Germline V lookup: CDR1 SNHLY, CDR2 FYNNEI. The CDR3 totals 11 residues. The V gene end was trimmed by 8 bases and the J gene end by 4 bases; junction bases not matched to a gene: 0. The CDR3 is CASRGADTQYF. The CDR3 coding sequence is TGTGCCAGCCGGGGGGCAGATACGCAGTATTTT.

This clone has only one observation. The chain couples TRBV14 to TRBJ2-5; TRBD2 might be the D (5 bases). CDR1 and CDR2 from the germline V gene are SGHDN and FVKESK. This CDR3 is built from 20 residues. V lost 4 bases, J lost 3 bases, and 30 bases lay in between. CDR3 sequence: CASSPAPWGSYRGRKETQYF. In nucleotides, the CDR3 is TGTGCCAGCAGCCCCGCTCCATGGGGTTCGTACAGAGGGCGAAAAGAGACCCAGTACTTC.

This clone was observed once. CDR3 in DNA: TGTGCCAGCAGCTTAAACAGCCAAGAGACCCAGTACTTC. Its protein product is CASSLNSQETQYF. The rearrangement links TRBV7-9 to TRBJ2-5; no firm D call. The CDR3 totals 13 residues. V gave up 2 bases and J gave up 1 base, with 5 bases separating them. Germline values: CDR1 SEHNR, CDR2 FQNEAQ (reference sequence).

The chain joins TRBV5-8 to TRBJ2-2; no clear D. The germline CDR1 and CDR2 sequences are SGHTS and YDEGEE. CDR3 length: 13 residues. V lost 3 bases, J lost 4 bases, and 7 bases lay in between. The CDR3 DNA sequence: TGTGCCAGCAGCTGGGCCCGCACCGGGGAGCTGTTTTTT. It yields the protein CASSWARTGELFF. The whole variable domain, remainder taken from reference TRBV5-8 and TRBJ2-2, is EAGVTQSPTHLIKTRGQQATLRCSPISGHTSVYWYQQALGLGLQFLLWYDEGEERNRGNFPPRFSGRQFPNYSSELNVNALELEDSALYLCASSWARTGELFFGEGSRLTVL.

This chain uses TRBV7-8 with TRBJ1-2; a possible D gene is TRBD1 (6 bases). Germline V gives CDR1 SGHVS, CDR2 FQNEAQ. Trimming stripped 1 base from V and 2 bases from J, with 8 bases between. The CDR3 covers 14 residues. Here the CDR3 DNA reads TGTGCCAGCAGCTTAGGGACAGTAAACTATGGCTACACCTTC. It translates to CASSLGTVNYGYTF.

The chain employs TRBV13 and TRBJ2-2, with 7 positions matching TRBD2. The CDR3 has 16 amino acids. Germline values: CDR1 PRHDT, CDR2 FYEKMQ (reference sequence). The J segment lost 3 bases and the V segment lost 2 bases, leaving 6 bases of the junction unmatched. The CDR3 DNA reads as TGTGCCAGCAGCTTACGCAGCGGGAAAGACACCGGGGAGCTGTTTTTT. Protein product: CASSLRSGKDTGELFF.

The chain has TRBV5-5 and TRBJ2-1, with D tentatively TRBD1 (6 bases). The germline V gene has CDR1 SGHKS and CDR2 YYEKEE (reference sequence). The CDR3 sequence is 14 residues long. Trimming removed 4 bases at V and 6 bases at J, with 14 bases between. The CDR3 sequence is CASSIIRGFNEQFF. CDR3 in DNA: TGTGCCAGCAGCATAATCAGGGGATTCAATGAGCAGTTCTTC.

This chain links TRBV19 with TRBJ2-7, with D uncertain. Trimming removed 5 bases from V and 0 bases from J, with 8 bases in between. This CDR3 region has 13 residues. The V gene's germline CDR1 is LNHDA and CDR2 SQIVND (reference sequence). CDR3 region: CASSRVPSYEQYF. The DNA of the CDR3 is TGTGCCAGTAGTCGGGTTCCCTCCTACGAGCAGTACTTC. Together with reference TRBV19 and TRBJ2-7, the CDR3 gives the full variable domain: DGGITQSPKYLFRKEGQNVTLSCEQNLNHDAMYWYRQDPGQGLRLIYYSQIVNDFQKGDIAEGYSVSREKKESFPLTVTSAQKNPTAFYLCASSRVPSYEQYFGPGTRLTVT.

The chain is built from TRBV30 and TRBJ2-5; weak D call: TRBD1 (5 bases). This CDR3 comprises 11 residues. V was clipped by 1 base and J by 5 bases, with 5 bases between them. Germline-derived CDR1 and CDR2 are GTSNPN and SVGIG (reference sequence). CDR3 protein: CAWSEGETQYF. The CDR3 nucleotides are TGTGCCTGGAGTGAGGGGGAGACCCAGTACTTC.

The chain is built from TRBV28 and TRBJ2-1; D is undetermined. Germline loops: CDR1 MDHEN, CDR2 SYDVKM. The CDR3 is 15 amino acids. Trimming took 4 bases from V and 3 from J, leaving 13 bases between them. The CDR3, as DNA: TGTGCCAGCAGTTCCCTCGCTGCGGACTACAATGAGCAGTTCTTC. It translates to CASSSLAADYNEQFF.

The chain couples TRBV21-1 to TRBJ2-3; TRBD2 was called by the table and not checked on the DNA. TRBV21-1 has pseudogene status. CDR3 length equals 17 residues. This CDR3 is CASSSPWRPTSTDTQYF. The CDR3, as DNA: TGTGCCAGCAGCTCGCCGTGGAGGCCAACTAGCACAGATACGCAGTATTTT.

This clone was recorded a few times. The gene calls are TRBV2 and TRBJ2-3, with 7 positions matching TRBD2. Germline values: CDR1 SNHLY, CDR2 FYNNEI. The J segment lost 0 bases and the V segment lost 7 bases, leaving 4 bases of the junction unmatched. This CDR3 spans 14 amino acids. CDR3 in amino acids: CASKGGGSTDTQYF. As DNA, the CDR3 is TGTGCCAGCAAGGGCGGGGGTAGCACAGATACGCAGTATTTT.

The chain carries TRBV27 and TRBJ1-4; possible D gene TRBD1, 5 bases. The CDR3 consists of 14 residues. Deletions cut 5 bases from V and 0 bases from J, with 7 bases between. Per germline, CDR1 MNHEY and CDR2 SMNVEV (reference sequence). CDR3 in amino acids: CASSPGATNEKLFF. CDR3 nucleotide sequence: TGTGCCAGCAGTCCGGGGGCAACTAATGAAAAACTGTTTTTT.

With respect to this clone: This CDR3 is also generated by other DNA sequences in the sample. In DNA, the CDR3 is TGTGCCAGCAGTTTGAGAAACAATGAGCAGTTCTTC. This gives the protein CASSLRNNEQFF. The gene calls are TRBV12-3 or TRBV12-4 and TRBJ2-1; no clear D. V lost 3 bases to trimming and J lost 5 bases, with 5 bases between them. The CDR3 covers 12 residues.

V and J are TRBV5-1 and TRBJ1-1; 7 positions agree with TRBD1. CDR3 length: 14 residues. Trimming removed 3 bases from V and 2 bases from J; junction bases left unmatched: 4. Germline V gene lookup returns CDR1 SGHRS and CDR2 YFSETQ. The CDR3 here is CASSSDRENTEAFF. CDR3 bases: TGCGCCAGCAGCTCCGACAGGGAAAACACTGAAGCTTTCTTT.

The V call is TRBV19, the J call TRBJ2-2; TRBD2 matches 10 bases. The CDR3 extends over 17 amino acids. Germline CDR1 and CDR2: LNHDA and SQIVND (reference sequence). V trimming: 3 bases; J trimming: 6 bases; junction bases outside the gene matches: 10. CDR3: CASSIIYTSGMAGELFF. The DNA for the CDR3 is TGTGCCAGTAGTATCATCTACACTAGCGGGATGGCCGGGGAGCTGTTTTTT.